Listed below are T cell receptor beta chains from one sample, sequenced in a study of beta chain features in type 1 diabetes. Generated by immunoSEQ multiplex PCR, the TCRdb table keeps only in-frame clones and is missing some. The sample contains about 620,000 clones, 15% of which appear only once. The sample taken for sequencing was naive CD4+ T cells from blood. These receptors originate from a young man in good health. CDR3s include the opening cysteine and the closing phenylalanine or tryptophan. A D gene is named only where the DNA matches it firmly. Clone size is given for some rows only: seen once, a few or many times, or a class if the clone is expanded.

J gene	clone size	V gene	D gene	CDR3 DNA	CDR3 protein
TRBJ1-1	-	TRBV6-5	-	TGTGCCAGCAGACTCACAGGGAACACTGAAGCTTTCTTT	CASRLTGNTEAFF
TRBJ2-2	-	TRBV4-3	TRBD2	TGCGCCAGCAGCCAAGATCCAATAGCGGGACCGGATATCTACGGGGAGCTGTTTTTT	CASSQDPIAGPDIYGELFF
TRBJ2-1	few	TRBV9	-	TGTGCCAGCAGCGTAGTGGCAGGAGTAGGCAATGAGCAGTTCTTC	CASSVVAGVGNEQFF
TRBJ2-5	-	TRBV27	TRBD1	TGTGCCAGCAGTTTACTCCCTGGGACAGGGGAGAAGACCCAGTACTTC	CASSLLPGTGEKTQYF
TRBJ1-2	few	TRBV28	TRBD1	TGTGCCAGCGGACAGGACCCTCTCCTGGGGTTC	CASGQDPLLGF
TRBJ2-7	few	TRBV29-1	TRBD1	TGCAGCGTTGCTCAGGGGGTCTACGAGCAGTACTTC	CSVAQGVYEQYF
TRBJ2-1	many	TRBV7-9	-	TGTGCCAGCAGCTCAGCAGCATCGGATTTCTCCTACAATGAGCAGTTCTTC	CASSSAASDFSYNEQFF
TRBJ2-1	-	TRBV27	-	TGTGCCAGCAGTTCCTACGGGACGGATGACAATGAGCAGTTCTTC	CASSSYGTDDNEQFF
TRBJ2-7	-	TRBV19	-	TGTGCCAGTAGGCGGCAGGAGCCGGGGGAGTCCTACGAGCAGTACTTC	CASRRQEPGESYEQYF
TRBJ1-1	few	TRBV7-9	-	TGTGCCAGCAGCTTCGGGAACACTGAAGCTTTCTTT	CASSFGNTEAFF
TRBJ2-3	few	TRBV7-9	TRBD1	TGTGTGCTAGGGGGCCGGCGGACAGATACGCAGTATTTT	CVLGGRRTDTQYF
TRBJ2-3	few	TRBV9	-	TGTGCCAGCAGCCAAACAAAACTAGTTTCTAGCACAGATACGCAGTATTTT	CASSQTKLVSSTDTQYF
TRBJ1-6	-	TRBV7-3	TRBD1	TGTGCCAGCAGCTTAATGGCAGGGGGCAAAAATTCACCCCTCCACTTT	CASSLMAGGKNSPLHF
TRBJ2-7	-	TRBV7-2	-	TGTGCCAGCAGCCCCGGAGGGGGACCACGAGCGGACTTC	CASSPGGGPRADF
TRBJ2-3	few	TRBV9	-	TGTGCCAGCAGCGTATCTGGCAGCACAGATACGCAGTATTTT	CASSVSGSTDTQYF
TRBJ1-2	few	TRBV29-1	TRBD1	TGCAGCGTCGGACAGGGAGGGAGCTATGGCTACACCTTC	CSVGQGGSYGYTF
TRBJ1-6	once	TRBV9	-	TGTGCCAGCAGCGTAGCGACAGCAGGCAATTCACCCCTCCACTTT	CASSVATAGNSPLHF
TRBJ1-4	few	TRBV29-1	-	TGCAGCGTAGCCGGGACCGCGAGTTCAACTAATGAAAAACTGTTTTTT	CSVAGTASSTNEKLFF
TRBJ2-5	-	TRBV7-9	TRBD2	TGTGCCAGCAGCCCTAGAGGGACTAGCGTCCGCCAAGAGACCCAGTACTTC	CASSPRGTSVRQETQYF
TRBJ2-1	few	TRBV7-6	TRBD2	TGTGCCAGCAGCCCCCCCAGCGGGGTGGCGGCTAATGAGCAGTTCTTC	CASSPPSGVAANEQFF
TRBJ2-1	-	TRBV7-3	TRBD2	TGTGCCAGCAGCCCTCCCGGACTAGCGGGAGGTAATGAGCAGTTCTTC	CASSPPGLAGGNEQFF
TRBJ2-7	-	TRBV11-1	-	TGTGCCAGCAGCCTTGGACCCTGGCCCTACGAGCAGTACTTC	CASSLGPWPYEQYF
TRBJ2-7	few	TRBV9	TRBD1	TGTGCCAGCAGCGTCGGGACAGATGAGACCTACGAGCAGTACTTC	CASSVGTDETYEQYF
TRBJ2-3	-	TRBV27	TRBD1	TGTGCCAGCAGGACAGGGAAGGGCCCAGATACGCAGTATTTT	CASRTGKGPDTQYF
TRBJ2-7	-	TRBV5-1	TRBD2	TGCGCCAGCAGTCGTTCTCTAGCGGGGACCTACGAGCAGTACTTC	CASSRSLAGTYEQYF
TRBJ1-1	few	TRBV29-1	-	TGCAGCGTTTCAATAGGTGGCGGGAACACTGAAGCTTTCTTT	CSVSIGGGNTEAFF
TRBJ1-2	-	TRBV5-1	TRBD1	TGCGCCAGCAGCTTCTCCGGGACAGGGCCCTATGGCTACACCTTC	CASSFSGTGPYGYTF
TRBJ2-4	few	TRBV6-6	-	TGTGCCAGCAGGGACGGTTGGGGTCGGGACATTCAGTACTTC	CASRDGWGRDIQYF
TRBJ2-3	many	TRBV18	-	TGTGCCAGCTCACCGAGCACAGATACGCAGTATTTT	CASSPSTDTQYF
TRBJ1-2	few	TRBV29-1	TRBD1	TGCAGCGTGGGGGACAGGGGTGACTATGGCTACACCTTC	CSVGDRGDYGYTF
TRBJ1-1	-	TRBV30	-	TGTGCCTGGAGTCACCGACAGCTAAGGAACACTGAAGCTTTCTTT	CAWSHRQLRNTEAFF
TRBJ2-3	-	TRBV11-3	-	TGTGCCAGCAGCGCTAGCACAGATACGCAGTATTTT	CASSASTDTQYF
TRBJ2-5	-	TRBV9	-	TGTGCCAGCAGCGTAGGTGGGGCCGAGACCCAGTACTTC	CASSVGGAETQYF
TRBJ2-3	few	TRBV2	-	TGTGCCAGCAGTGAAGAGGGGACCAACACAGATACGCAGTATTTT	CASSEEGTNTDTQYF
TRBJ1-2	few	TRBV4-1	-	TGCGCCAGCAGCCAAGAAGCGGGCGGTTGGATCTATGGCTACACCTTC	CASSQEAGGWIYGYTF